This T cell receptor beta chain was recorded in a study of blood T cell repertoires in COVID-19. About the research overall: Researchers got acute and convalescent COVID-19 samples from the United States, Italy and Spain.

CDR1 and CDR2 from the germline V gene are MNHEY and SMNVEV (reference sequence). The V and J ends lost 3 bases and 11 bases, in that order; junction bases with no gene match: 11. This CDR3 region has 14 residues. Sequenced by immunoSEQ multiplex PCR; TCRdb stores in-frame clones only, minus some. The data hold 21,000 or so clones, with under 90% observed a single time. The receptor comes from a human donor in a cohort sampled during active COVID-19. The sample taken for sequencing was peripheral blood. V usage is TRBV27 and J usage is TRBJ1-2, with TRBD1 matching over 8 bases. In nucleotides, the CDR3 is TGTGCCAGCAGTTTTCGGGACAGGCCGGTCGGGTACACCTTC. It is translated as CASSFRDRPVGYTF.